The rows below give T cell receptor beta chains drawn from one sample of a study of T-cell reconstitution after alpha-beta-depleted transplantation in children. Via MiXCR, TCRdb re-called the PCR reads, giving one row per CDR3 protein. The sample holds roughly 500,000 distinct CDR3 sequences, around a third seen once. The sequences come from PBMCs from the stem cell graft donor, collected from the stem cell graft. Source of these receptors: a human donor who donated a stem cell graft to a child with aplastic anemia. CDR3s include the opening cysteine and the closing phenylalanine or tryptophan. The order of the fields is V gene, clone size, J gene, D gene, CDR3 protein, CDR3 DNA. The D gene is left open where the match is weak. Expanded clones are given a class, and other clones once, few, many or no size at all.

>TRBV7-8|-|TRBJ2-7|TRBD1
CASSPGTGGGYEQYF
TGTGCCAGCAGCCCCGGGACAGGGGGGGGATACGAGCAGTACTTC
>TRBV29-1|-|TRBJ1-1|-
CSVPIMNTEAFF
TGCAGCGTACCCATTATGAACACTGAAGCTTTCTTT
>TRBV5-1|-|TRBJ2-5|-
CASSKMPGQQETQYF
TGCGCCAGCAGTAAAATGCCGGGACAACAAGAGACCCAGTACTTC
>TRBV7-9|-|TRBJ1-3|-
CASSFPGGEKNTIYF
TGTGCCAGCAGCTTCCCTGGTGGGGAGAAGAACACCATATATTTT
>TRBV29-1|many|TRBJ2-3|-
CSVGGQNTDTQYF
TGCAGCGTTGGGGGGCAGAACACAGATACGCAGTATTTT
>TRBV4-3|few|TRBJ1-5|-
CASSQDFVGRVNQPQHF
TGCGCCAGCAGCCAAGATTTCGTTGGCAGGGTGAATCAGCCCCAGCATTTT
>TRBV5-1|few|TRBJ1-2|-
CASSLLSTNYGYTF
TGCGCCAGCAGCTTGCTTAGTACTAACTATGGCTACACCTTC
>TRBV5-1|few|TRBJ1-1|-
CASSLDGGGTEAFF
TGCGCCAGCAGCTTGGATGGGGGAGGCACTGAAGCTTTCTTT
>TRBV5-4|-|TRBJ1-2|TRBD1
CASSSTGGGGYTF
TGTGCCAGCAGCTCGACAGGGGGCGGGGGCTACACCTTC
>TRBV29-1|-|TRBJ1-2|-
CSVEDSGGSNYGYTF
TGCAGCGTTGAAGACTCCGGGGGCTCGAACTATGGCTACACCTTC
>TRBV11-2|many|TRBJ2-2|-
CASSLANENTGELFF
TGTGCCAGCAGCTTAGCTAACGAGAACACCGGGGAGCTGTTTTTT
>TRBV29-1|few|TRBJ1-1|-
CSAVQGLGTEAFF
TGCAGCGCAGTGCAGGGTCTAGGCACTGAAGCTTTCTTT
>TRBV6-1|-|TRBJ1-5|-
CASRKQGDQPQHF
TGTGCCAGCAGGAAACAGGGCGATCAGCCCCAGCATTTT
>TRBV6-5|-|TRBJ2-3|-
CASSYSNPITDTQYF
TGTGCCAGCAGTTACTCGAACCCCATAACAGATACGCAGTATTTT
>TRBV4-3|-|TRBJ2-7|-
CASSQELRTLATSYEQYF
TGCGCCAGCAGCCAAGAACTTCGGACTCTGGCGACCTCCTACGAGCAGTACTTC
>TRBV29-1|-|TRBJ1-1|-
CSVGNYEAFF
TGCAGCGTTGGCAACTACGAAGCTTTCTTT
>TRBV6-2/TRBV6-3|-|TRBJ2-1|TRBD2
CAGRYSGRSNEQFF
TGTGCCGGAAGATATAGCGGGAGAAGTAATGAGCAGTTCTTC
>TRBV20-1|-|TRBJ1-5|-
CSAKNSNQPQHF
TGCAGTGCTAAAAATAGCAATCAGCCCCAGCATTTT
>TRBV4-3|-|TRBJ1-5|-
CASSPRRGNQPQHF
TGCGCCAGCAGCCCAAGAAGGGGGAATCAGCCCCAGCATTTT
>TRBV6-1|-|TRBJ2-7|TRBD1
CASSKTGEGYEQYF
TGTGCCAGCAGTAAGACAGGGGAAGGGTACGAGCAGTACTTC
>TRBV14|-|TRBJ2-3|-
CASSQEFTDTQYF
TGTGCCAGCAGCCAAGAGTTCACAGATACGCAGTATTTT
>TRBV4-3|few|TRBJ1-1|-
CASSQTNTEAFF
TGCGCCAGCAGCCAAACGAACACTGAAGCTTTCTTT
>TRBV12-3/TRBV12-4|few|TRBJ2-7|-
CASRLGYEQYF
TGTGCCAGCAGACTCGGCTACGAGCAGTACTTC
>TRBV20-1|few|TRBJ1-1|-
CSAREPPVENTEAFF
TGCAGTGCTAGAGAGCCACCGGTCGAGAACACTGAAGCTTTCTTT
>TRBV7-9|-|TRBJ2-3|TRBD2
CASTPGRQGMQYF
TGTGCCAGCACCCCCGGGAGGCAGGGCATGCAGTATTTT
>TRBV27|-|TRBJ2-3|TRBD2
CASSLTSGRAPDTQYF
TGTGCCAGCAGTTTGACTAGCGGGAGGGCCCCAGATACGCAGTATTTT
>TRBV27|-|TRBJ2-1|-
CASSFRQGRSSYNEQFF
TGTGCCAGCAGTTTTCGCCAGGGGAGGAGCTCCTACAATGAGCAGTTCTTC
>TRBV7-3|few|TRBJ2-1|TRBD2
CASSRTSSGLYNEQFF
TGTGCCAGCAGCCGGACCTCTAGCGGCCTCTACAATGAGCAGTTCTTC
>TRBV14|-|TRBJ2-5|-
CASSQDGETQYF
TGTGCCAGCAGCCAAGATGGTGAGACCCAGTACTTC
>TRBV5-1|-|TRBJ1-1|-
CASSLGDGENTEAFF
TGCGCCAGCAGCTTGGGGGACGGGGAGAACACTGAAGCTTTCTTT
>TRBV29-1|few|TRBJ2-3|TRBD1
CSIGTAIDTQYF
TGCAGCATCGGGACAGCCATAGATACGCAGTATTTT
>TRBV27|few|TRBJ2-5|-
CASRRGGQETQYF
TGTGCCAGCAGAAGAGGGGGGCAAGAGACCCAGTACTTC
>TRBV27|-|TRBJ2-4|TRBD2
CASSFESRGTQRIPYIQYF
TGTGCCAGCAGTTTTGAGTCGCGGGGGACGCAGAGGATCCCATACATTCAGTACTTC
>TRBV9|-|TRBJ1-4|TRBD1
CASSVQGADEKLFF
TGTGCCAGCAGCGTCCAGGGGGCGGATGAAAAACTGTTTTTT
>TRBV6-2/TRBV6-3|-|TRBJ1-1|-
CASRLEARTGAFF
TGTGCCAGCAGGCTAGAAGCACGAACTGGAGCTTTCTTT
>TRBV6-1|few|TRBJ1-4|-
CASRTCFNGGRFF
TGTGCCAGCAGAACTTGCTTTAATGGGGGAAGGTTTTTT
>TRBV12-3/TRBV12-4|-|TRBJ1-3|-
CASSSGTSSGNTIYF
TGTGCCAGCAGTTCCGGGACATCCTCTGGAAACACCATATATTTT
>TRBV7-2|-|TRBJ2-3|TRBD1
CASSLGGTGGADTQYF
TGTGCCAGCAGCTTAGGTGGGACAGGGGGGGCAGATACGCAGTATTTT
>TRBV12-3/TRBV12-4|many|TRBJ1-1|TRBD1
CASSLTGDTEAFF
TGTGCCAGCAGCCTCACAGGGGACACTGAAGCTTTCTTT